This TCR beta chain was documented in a study of T cell responses to AZD1222 COVID-19 vaccine. Per the germline V gene, CDR1 is ENHRY and CDR2 is SYGVKD. The CDR3 loop spans 14 amino acids. Trimming removed 4 bases from V and 6 bases from J, with 15 bases in between. Using immunoSEQ multiplex PCR, the repertoire was profiled, and TCRdb retains in-frame clones only, with some absent. The table lists around 130,000 clones, roughly 93% of them singletons. V and J are TRBV10-3 and TRBJ1-1, with D tentatively TRBD1 (6 bases). The specimen was peripheral blood, collected on day 0 of AZD1222 vaccination. The receptor comes from an adult in good health. In nucleotides, the CDR3 is TGTGCCATCAGTGGACTCAGGGGAGGGGCTGAAGCTTTCTTT. As protein: CAISGLRGGAEAFF.